This T cell receptor (beta chain) was obtained from a study of blood T cell repertoires in COVID-19. Background on the study: Whether acute or convalescent, the COVID-19 samples came from the United States, Italy and Spain.

The authors' processing: Scientists estimated how many nucleated cells there were by amplifying reference gene primers. Assay used: immunoSEQ multiplex PCR; TCRdb lists only in-frame clones, some missing. V and J calls and clone size are given by that table; D and trimming were obtained from the DNA. Of 90,000 to 100,000 clones in the sample, about 80% are singletons; the top ten hold about 10%. Trimming removed 7 bases from V and 2 bases from J, with 8 bases in between. Germline V gene lookup returns CDR1 MDHEN and CDR2 SYDVKM. The CDR3 consists of 12 residues. This chain connects TRBV28 to TRBJ1-2; D is perhaps TRBD1 (5 bases). Sequencing input: peripheral blood. This clonotype was obtained from a man in his 70s with acute or convalescent COVID-19. CDR3 bases: TGTGCCAGCAAGACAGCCAACTATGGCTACACCTTC. Protein sequence: CASKTANYGYTF.